This entry is about one T cell receptor (beta chain). Its antigen is still unknown. These data belong to a study of cytomegalovirus exposure and HLA in healthy donors. Overall study context: The roughly 120 million unique TCR beta sequences, from 150 million to 200 million T cells, were found by an earlier analysis. Study results and limitations: Reported findings show TCR beta sequences accurately forecast HLA-A and HLA-B alleles in most subjects. Earlier findings revealed that most TCR beta V segments proved productive either about 87% or about 30% of the time.

CDR1 and CDR2 from the germline V gene are SGHNT and YYREEE (reference sequence). CDR3 length: 12 amino acids. The V end was cut by 6 bases, the J end by 4 bases, with 11 bases between. The study ran its PCR with 60 Vbeta and 13 Jbeta primers. Assay: immunoSEQ multiplex PCR; the TCRdb copy retains only in-frame clones and omits some. The top ten hold 1% of the sample, which has some 120,000 clones, 80% seen once. The sequence came from a man between 40 and 49 years old in good health and CMV-seronegative. The gene calls are TRBV5-4 and TRBJ2-7; D gene ambiguous. Sample: PBMCs. The CDR3 DNA sequence: TGTGCCAGCAACCATCCCGGGTACGAGCAGTACTTC. Its translation is CASNHPGYEQYF.